This is a list of T cell receptor beta chains from one sample in a study of identical twins. One entry per CDR3 protein results from TCRdb running MiXCR on the 5' RACE reads. This table has some 440,000 distinct CDR3 sequences, roughly 24% appearing once. These data were likewise used in another study, on T cells expressing NK-cell markers.

Sequencing used CD4+ T cells sorted from blood. Every receptor here comes from a young woman in good health. Both conserved end residues are part of each CDR3.

TRBJ2-1 | TRBV15 | 13 | CATSSGNYNEQFF
TRBJ1-1 | TRBV6-1 | 15 | CASSPPSALNTEAFF
TRBJ1-5 | TRBV5-5 | 14 | CASSPSASNQPQHF
TRBJ2-1 | TRBV20-1 | 13 | CSVIIPSKNEQFF
TRBJ2-5 | TRBV12-3/TRBV12-4 | 13 | CASSLMVAETQYF
TRBJ2-1 | TRBV20-1 | 14 | CSAVGTGGWDEQFF
TRBJ2-1 | TRBV5-1 | 16 | CASSAPGTRVGNEQFF
TRBJ2-6 | TRBV12-3/TRBV12-4 | 15 | CASSFAGPGANVLTF
TRBJ2-2 | TRBV5-1 | 14 | CASSPSGTSGRRFF
TRBJ2-1 | TRBV5-1 | 15 | CASSLLAGGPDEQFF
TRBJ2-7 | TRBV6-4 | 14 | CATRGHRKTYEQYF
TRBJ2-1 | TRBV5-1 | 13 | CASRVSSYNEQFF
TRBJ2-1 | TRBV7-2 | 11 | CASSPFIEQFF
TRBJ2-7 | TRBV29-1 | 14 | CSVGAGIYSYEQYF
TRBJ1-1 | TRBV7-9 | 14 | CASSFAGLEGEAFF
TRBJ1-2 | TRBV11-2 | 14 | CASSSSGTALTYTF
TRBJ2-3 | TRBV10-3 | 13 | CAISLEEADTQYF
TRBJ1-5 | TRBV5-1 | 15 | CASSLDPTGNQPQHF
TRBJ2-7 | TRBV7-9 | 14 | CASSVTSGGVEQYF
TRBJ2-5 | TRBV12-3/TRBV12-4 | 16 | CASSRGGGHMGETQYF
TRBJ2-7 | TRBV5-1 | 14 | CASSSTGGNYEQYF
TRBJ2-7 | TRBV6-1 | 15 | CASNPLGRSSYEQYF
TRBJ2-1 | TRBV20-1 | 14 | CSANSDGEYNEQFF
TRBJ1-2 | TRBV15 | 15 | CATSREPGLDYGYTF
TRBJ1-1 | TRBV15 | 13 | CATSRDLDTEAFF
TRBJ2-1 | TRBV20-1 | 14 | CSARNYQRPNEQFF
TRBJ2-3 | TRBV5-5 | 15 | CASSLARGYTDTQYF
TRBJ1-2 | TRBV6-5 | 14 | CASSWVQGNYGYTF
TRBJ2-7 | TRBV3-1 | 14 | CASSQDLPSYEQYF
TRBJ2-7 | TRBV7-2 | 13 | CASSFNTRYEQYF
TRBJ1-1 | TRBV5-5 | 18 | CASSLYPPRTAGNTEAFF
TRBJ1-1 | TRBV7-6 | 17 | CASSSQWDRGVGTEAFF
TRBJ2-5 | TRBV12-3/TRBV12-4 | 15 | CASSFGQGSGETQYF
TRBJ1-5 | TRBV18 | 13 | CASSLGQAQPQHF
TRBJ1-1 | TRBV5-1 | 17 | CASSPLRQGRSNTEAFF
TRBJ2-7 | TRBV5-4 | 13 | CASSLRGVYEQYF
TRBJ2-7 | TRBV6-1 | 13 | CASRGTGAYEQYF
TRBJ2-1 | TRBV6-1 | 13 | CASIGGLGGEQFF
TRBJ2-7 | TRBV20-1 | 15 | CSARVGQGRAYEQYF
TRBJ2-7 | TRBV18 | 14 | CASSHSGGIHEQYF
TRBJ2-2 | TRBV6-5 | 15 | CASSSLQGDTGELFF